What follows is one T cell receptor beta chain and its context. Trimming shortened V by 5 bases and J by 2 bases, and 4 bases separated the two germline ends. CDR1 and CDR2 (germline): MNHEY, SVGAGI. The CDR3 is made up of 11 amino acids. The repertoire was sequenced with immunoSEQ multiplex PCR; TCRdb's copy has only in-frame clones and lacks some. The sample has roughly 380,000 clones; 88% are singletons. The data belong to a study of blood T cell repertoires in COVID-19. Study in general: Material from acute and convalescent COVID-19 was sourced from the United States, Italy and Spain.

The sequenced sample consisted of PBMCs or T cells enriched from blood (not recorded which). The sequence derives from a young woman who had been exposed to COVID-19. The gene calls are TRBV6-5 and TRBJ2-7; D ambiguous. The CDR3 region has the DNA TGTGCCAGCAGTCGAGCCTACGAGCAGTACTTC. It yields the protein CASSRAYEQYF.